These 21 T cell receptor beta chains were sequenced from one sample in a study of blood T cell repertoires in COVID-19. Clones were sequenced by immunoSEQ multiplex PCR, and TCRdb holds only the in-frame ones, with some missing. This table holds roughly 130,000 clones, under 85% found once. Material: peripheral blood. The origin of the receptors is a woman in her fifties or sixties with acute or convalescent COVID-19.

The chain has TRBV7-3 and TRBJ2-3; 13 bases line up with TRBD2. Trimming cost V 2 bases and J 2 bases; bases outside gene matches: 4. The germline V gene has CDR1 SGHTA and CDR2 FQGTGA. There are 17 residues in the CDR3. In nucleotides, the CDR3 is TGTGCCAGCAGCTTATACGGACTAGCGGGGGACACAGATACGCAGTATTTT. It yields the protein CASSLYGLAGDTDTQYF.

The chain links TRBV7-8 to TRBJ2-1, with a tentative D call TRBD1 (5 bases). With 5 bases removed from V and 0 bases from J, the gap between germline ends came to 14 bases. Germline V gene sequence: CDR1 SGHVS, CDR2 FQNEAQ. The CDR3 totals 16 residues. CDR3 sequence: CASSVRRVSSYNEQFF. The DNA for the CDR3 is TGTGCCAGCAGCGTTCGCAGGGTCAGCTCCTACAATGAGCAGTTCTTC.

This chain connects TRBV3-1 (or the pseudogene TRBV3-2) to TRBJ1-1, with D tentatively TRBD1 (5 bases). The CDR3 is made up of 16 amino acids. Trimming cost V 0 bases and J 5 bases, with 16 bases left between them. Germline V gene data show CDR1 as LGHDT and CDR2 as YNNKEL (reference sequence). CDR3 bases: TGTGCCAGCAGCCAAGAGGGGCCAGTCTTGGGGACTGAAGCTTTCTTT. It specifies CASSQEGPVLGTEAFF.

The chain recombines TRBV10-3 with TRBJ2-2, with TRBD1 matching 7 bases. The junction had 8 bases not matched to a gene; V was cut back by 6 bases and J by 4 bases. CDR1 is ENHRY and CDR2 is SYGVKD in the germline V gene. The CDR3 runs 15 residues. CDR3 in DNA: TGTGCCATCAGAGAAGAGACAGGGCGCACCGGGGAGCTGTTTTTT. Protein: CAIREETGRTGELFF.

The chain is built from TRBV3-1 (or the pseudogene TRBV3-2) and TRBJ2-5, with 7 bases fitting TRBD2. CDR1 is LGHDT and CDR2 is YNNKEL in the germline V gene (reference sequence). Trimming at V came to 1 base and at J to 7 bases, leaving 15 bases not matched to a gene. CDR3 size: 17 residues. The CDR3 is CASSQARLAGRGGTQYF. In DNA, the CDR3 is TGTGCCAGCAGCCAAGCGAGGCTTGCGGGGAGGGGCGGGACCCAGTACTTC.

The chain couples TRBV4-2 to TRBJ1-2; no clear D. Deletions cut 0 bases from V and 2 bases from J, with 10 bases between. Germline V gene data show CDR1 as LGHNA and CDR2 as YNFKEQ. This CDR3 has 15 amino acids. CDR3 nucleotide sequence: TGTGCCAGCAGCCAAGAACGTGGAGGAAACTATGGCTACACCTTC. Its protein is CASSQERGGNYGYTF.

This clone was observed a few times. This chain connects TRBV7-3 to TRBJ2-1; 8 bases match TRBD1. This CDR3 is 15 amino acids long. V lost 2 bases to trimming and J lost 10 bases; unmatched junction nucleotides: 10. Germline V gene sequence: CDR1 SGHTA, CDR2 FQGTGA. The CDR3 reads CASSLEARGPLEQFF. The CDR3 nucleotides are TGTGCCAGCAGCTTAGAAGCCAGGGGGCCCCTCGAGCAGTTCTTC.

The V and J genes are TRBV27 and TRBJ1-5; 9 bases map to TRBD1. Trimming took 5 bases from V and 9 from J; bases not matched to a gene: 5. Germline V CDR1 and CDR2: MNHEY, SMNVEV (reference sequence). The CDR3 covers 13 residues. As DNA, the CDR3 is TGTGCCAGCAGTGCGGACAGGGGAGGGCCCCAGCATTTT. It specifies CASSADRGGPQHF.

The rearrangement uses TRBV20-1 and TRBJ2-3; D may be TRBD1 (6 bases). CDR1 is DFQATT and CDR2 is SNEGSKA in the germline V gene (reference sequence). This CDR3 is built from 14 residues. Trimming removed 3 bases at V and 2 bases at J, with 12 bases between. The CDR3 region is CSASDGGPTDTQYF. Written as DNA, the CDR3 is TGCAGTGCTAGTGATGGGGGCCCCACAGATACGCAGTATTTT.

This chain joins TRBV4-2 and TRBJ2-3; maybe TRBD2 (6 bases). The V gene's germline CDR1 is LGHNA and CDR2 YNFKEQ. There are 18 residues in the CDR3. Trimming left V 0 bases short and J 5 bases short, with 21 bases between. CDR3 bases: TGTGCCAGCAGCCAAGATCGAATCAGTAGCGGCGCAAAAGATACGCAGTATTTT. It is translated as CASSQDRISSGAKDTQYF.

This chain connects TRBV23-1 to TRBJ2-7; 7 positions match TRBD1. TRBV23-1 is known as an ORF, though its function is uncertain. The V segment lost 1 base and the J segment 12 bases; nucleotides outside the gene matches: 15. This CDR3 contains 15 residues. The CDR3 DNA is TGCGCCAGCAGTCAATGGAACAGAACAGGGGCCCTAGGGTACGTC. Protein product: CASSQWNRTGALGYV.

The chain employs TRBV5-6 and TRBJ2-2; a possible D gene is TRBD1 (5 bases). Trimming left V 4 bases short and J 1 base short, with 17 bases between. The CDR3 contains 17 residues. Germline assignment: CDR1 SGHDT and CDR2 YYEEEE. The CDR3 DNA sequence: TGTGCCAGCAGCCATCAAGTAGGGGTCCAGAACACCGGGGAGCTGTTTTTT. Amino acids: CASSHQVGVQNTGELFF. The variable domain in full, with the rest retrieved from reference TRBV5-6 and TRBJ2-2, is DAGVTQSPTHLIKTRGQQVTLRCSPKSGHDTVSWYQQALGQGPQFIFQYYEEEERQRGNFPDRFSGHQFPNYSSELNVNALLLGDSALYLCASSHQVGVQNTGELFFGEGSRLTVL.

The chain uses TRBV18 and TRBJ1-2; the D gene is possibly TRBD1 (5 bases). V lost 6 bases, J lost 11 bases, and 22 bases lay in between. Germline CDR1 is KGHSH and CDR2 is LQKENI. CDR3 size: 14 residues. The CDR3 region is CASSPTGGREGYTF. The CDR3 coding sequence is TGTGCCAGCTCCCCCACCGGGGGGAGGGAAGGATACACCTTC.

The chain has TRBV2 and TRBJ1-2; tentatively, D is TRBD1 (6 bases). Germline CDR1 reads SNHLY; CDR2 reads FYNNEI. The CDR3 runs to 13 residues. V was clipped by 3 bases and J by 8 bases, with 13 bases between them. The DNA for the CDR3 is TGTGCCAGCAGTGACGGACAGTCGCGGGGCTACACCTTC. Its translation: CASSDGQSRGYTF.

The chain is built from TRBV5-4 and TRBJ2-3, with 7 bases aligning to TRBD2. Germline V CDR1 and CDR2: SGHNT, YYREEE (reference sequence). Trimming cost V 4 bases and J 4 bases; bases outside gene matches: 9. CDR3 length: 15 amino acids. CDR3 sequence reads: CASSPPGAGSDTQYF. DNA of the CDR3: TGTGCCAGCAGCCCCCCGGGAGCGGGGTCAGATACGCAGTATTTT.

This chain uses TRBV27 with TRBJ2-7; weak D call: TRBD1 (7 bases). This CDR3 has 15 residues. Germline CDR1 MNHEY, CDR2 SMNVEV (reference sequence). V was cut by 11 bases and J by 2 bases, with 22 bases left in between. The DNA for the CDR3 is TGTGCCCCCGGGGGCGGGGACAGAGAACCCTACGAGCAGTACTTC. It translates to CAPGGGDREPYEQYF.

The chain uses TRBV11-2 and TRBJ2-5; D gene ambiguous. V lost 1 base, J lost 0 bases, and 12 bases lay in between. The CDR3 consists of 16 residues. The germline V gene has CDR1 SGHAT and CDR2 FQNNGV. CDR3 in amino acids: CASSLGGSRYQETQYF. CDR3 DNA: TGTGCCAGCAGCTTAGGCGGTTCTCGGTACCAAGAGACCCAGTACTTC.

The table lists this clone with a few counts. The chain joins TRBV10-2 to TRBJ1-2; D is uncertain. CDR3 length equals 14 residues. V dropped 4 bases and J dropped 0 bases, with 9 bases sitting between them. The germline gives CDR1 WSHSY, CDR2 SAAADI. The CDR3 region is CASSANGANYGYTF. Written as DNA, the CDR3 is TGCGCCAGCAGTGCAAACGGGGCTAACTATGGCTACACCTTC.

This rearrangement joins TRBV10-3 to TRBJ2-2; 12 bases fit TRBD1. The germline V gene has CDR1 ENHRY and CDR2 SYGVKD. Unmatched junction bases numbered 4, after V lost 4 bases and J lost 4 bases. This CDR3 is 16 amino acids long. CDR3 bases: TGTGCCATCAGTGGGGGGGACAGGGGGCCCACCGGGGAGCTGTTTTTT. The encoded protein is CAISGGDRGPTGELFF.

The chain links TRBV4-2 to TRBJ1-5, with 10 nucleotides matching TRBD1. Per germline, CDR1 LGHNA and CDR2 YNFKEQ. This CDR3 is 18 amino acids long. The trim removed 4 bases at V and 5 bases at J, leaving 14 bases unmatched. The CDR3 nucleotides are TGTGCCAGCAGCCGCACAACGGTAGGGACAGGGGTGTATCAGCCCCAGCATTTT. Translation: CASSRTTVGTGVYQPQHF.

This clone was picked up a small number of times. The chain carries TRBV21-1 and TRBJ1-5; the table assigns TRBD1, which was not confirmed against the DNA. TRBV21-1 is a known pseudogene. This CDR3 is 14 amino acids long. CDR3 amino acids: CARNPGQGNQPQHF. Written as DNA, the CDR3 is TGTGCCAGAAACCCGGGACAGGGCAATCAGCCCCAGCATTTT.